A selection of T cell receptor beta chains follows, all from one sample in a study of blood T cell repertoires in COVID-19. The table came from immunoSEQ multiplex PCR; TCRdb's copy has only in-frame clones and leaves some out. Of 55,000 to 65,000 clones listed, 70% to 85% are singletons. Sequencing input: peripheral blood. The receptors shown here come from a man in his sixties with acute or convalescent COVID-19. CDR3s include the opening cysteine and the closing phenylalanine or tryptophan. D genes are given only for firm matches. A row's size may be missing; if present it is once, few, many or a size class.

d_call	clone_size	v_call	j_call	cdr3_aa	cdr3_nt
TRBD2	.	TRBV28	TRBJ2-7	CATQRRGSSYEQYF	TGTGCCACCCAGCGGCGGGGGAGCTCCTACGAGCAGTACTTC
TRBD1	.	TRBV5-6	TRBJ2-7	CASSLGTQGISHGEQYF	TGTGCCAGCAGCTTGGGGACACAGGGGATATCCCATGGCGAGCAGTACTTC
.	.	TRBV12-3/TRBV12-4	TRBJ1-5	CASSFGGNQPQHF	TGTGCCAGCAGTTTTGGAGGCAATCAGCCCCAGCATTTT
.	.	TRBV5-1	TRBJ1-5	CASRSGDDQPQHF	TGCGCCAGCAGGTCGGGGGACGATCAGCCCCAGCATTTT
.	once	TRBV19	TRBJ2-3	CASERGAGTDTQYF	TGTGCCAGTGAACGGGGGGCGGGCACAGATACGCAGTATTTT
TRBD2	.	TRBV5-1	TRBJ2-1	CASSLAPGGNNEQFF	TGCGCCAGCAGCTTGGCCCCGGGAGGAAACAATGAGCAGTTCTTC
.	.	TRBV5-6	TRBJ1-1	CASSWWGGSEAFF	TGTGCCAGCAGCTGGTGGGGGGGTAGTGAAGCTTTCTTT
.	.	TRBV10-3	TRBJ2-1	CAISESGGGENEQFF	TGTGCCATCAGTGAGTCTGGAGGAGGAGAGAATGAGCAGTTCTTC
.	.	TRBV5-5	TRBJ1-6	CASSPFRGNSPLHF	TGTGCCAGCAGCCCTTTCAGGGGAAATTCACCCCTCCACTTT
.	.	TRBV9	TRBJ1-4	CASSAGAALNEKLFF	TGTGCCAGCAGTGCAGGGGCCGCGCTTAATGAAAAACTGTTTTTT